A single sample is the source of the 18 T cell receptor beta chains below, sequenced in a study of blood T cell repertoires in COVID-19. Assay used: immunoSEQ multiplex PCR; TCRdb lists only in-frame clones, some missing. The sample shows 140,000 to 150,000 clones, about 85% of them seen only once. The sample consisted of peripheral blood. Receptors originate from a human donor in a cohort sampled during active COVID-19.

The chain carries TRBV3-1 (or the pseudogene TRBV3-2) and TRBJ1-2; tentative D call: TRBD1 (6 bases). CDR3 size: 15 residues. Germline values: CDR1 LGHDT, CDR2 YNNKEL (reference sequence). V was clipped by 0 bases and J by 2 bases, with 10 bases between them. The CDR3 is CASSQEWQGNYGYTF. In DNA, the CDR3 is TGTGCCAGCAGCCAAGAGTGGCAGGGGAACTATGGCTACACCTTC.

The CDR3 reads CASSWDTSYEQYF. The DNA for the CDR3 is TGTGCCAGCAGCTGGGACACCTCCTACGAGCAGTACTTC. J is TRBJ2-7 and V is TRBV7-9, with D possibly being TRBD1 (6 bases). V lost 4 bases to trimming and J lost 0 bases, with 7 bases between them. From germline, CDR1 is SEHNR and CDR2 FQNEAQ (reference sequence). This CDR3 region has 13 residues. The full variable domain, rest sourced from reference TRBV7-9 and TRBJ2-7, is DTGVSQNPRHKITKRGQNVTFRCDPISEHNRLYWYRQTLGQGPEFLTYFQNEAQLEKSRLLSDRFSAERPKGSFSTLEIQRTEQGDSAMYLCASSWDTSYEQYFGPGTRLTVT.

This chain joins TRBV30 and TRBJ1-2, with 8 nucleotides matching TRBD1. This CDR3 has 15 residues. Trimming took 2 bases from V and 2 from J; bases not matched to a gene: 7. The germline CDR1 and CDR2 sequences are GTSNPN and SVGIG (reference sequence). In DNA, the CDR3 is TGTGCCTGGAGTACTGGACAGGGTCACAACTATGGCTACACCTTC. Translated: CAWSTGQGHNYGYTF. The variable domain in full, completed from reference TRBV30 and TRBJ1-2, reads SQTIHQWPATLVQPVGSPLSLECTVEGTSNPNLYWYRQAAGRGLQLLFYSVGIGQISSEVPQNLSASRPQDRQFILSSKKLLLSDSGFYLCAWSTGQGHNYGYTFGSGTRLTVV.

This clone turned up a few times. The CDR3 bases are TGTGCCAGCAGTTTTCGGGAGCCGAACACTGAAGCTTTCTTT. Amino acids: CASSFREPNTEAFF. The chain recombines TRBV27 with TRBJ1-1; D unclear. Germline-derived CDR1 and CDR2 are MNHEY and SMNVEV (reference sequence). The CDR3 runs to 14 residues. V lost 3 bases, J lost 1 base, and 9 bases lay in between.

This chain uses TRBV19 with TRBJ1-6, with a possible D match to TRBD1 (5 bases). The V gene's germline CDR1 is LNHDA and CDR2 SQIVND (reference sequence). The CDR3 is made up of 14 amino acids. Trimming left V 5 bases short and J 10 bases short, with 15 bases between. DNA of the CDR3: TGTGCCAGTAGTGCGCCTGGGGCAGGGTCACCCCTCCACTTT. Protein sequence: CASSAPGAGSPLHF.

The gene calls are TRBV7-9 and TRBJ1-6, with D perhaps TRBD1 (6 bases). Between the trimmed V and J ends, which lost 4 bases and 4 bases, there was a span of 11 bases. Germline V lookup: CDR1 SEHNR, CDR2 FQNEAQ (reference sequence). There are 15 residues in the CDR3. The CDR3 coding sequence is TGTGCCAGCAGCTCTGACAGGTTATATAATTCACCCCTCCACTTT. This encodes CASSSDRLYNSPLHF.

The rearrangement uses TRBV19 and TRBJ2-3; tentative D call: TRBD1 (6 bases). The CDR3 consists of 13 residues. V lost 7 bases, J lost 1 base, and 9 bases lay in between. Germline lookup yields CDR1 LNHDA and CDR2 SQIVND (reference sequence). CDR3 region: CASKQGRTDTQYF. The CDR3 DNA reads TGTGCCAGTAAACAGGGACGCACAGATACGCAGTATTTT.

A few counts support this clone. The chain couples TRBV11-1 to TRBJ1-3; a possible D gene is TRBD1 (6 bases). Trimming stripped 6 bases from V and 2 bases from J, with 14 bases between. The CDR3 is made up of 15 amino acids. Germline loops: CDR1 SGHAT, CDR2 FQDESV (reference sequence). The CDR3 DNA sequence: TGTGCCAGCAGTTTACATGGGACACCTGGAAACACCATATATTTT. Translated, it gives CASSLHGTPGNTIYF.

V gene TRBV4-1 combines with J gene TRBJ2-5; 8 positions agree with TRBD1. The CDR3 length is 16 residues. V lost 0 bases and J lost 2; bases outside the gene matches: 5. CDR1 and CDR2 from the germline V gene are MGHRA and YSYEKL. Written as DNA, the CDR3 is TGCGCCAGCAGCCAAGATACTGGACAGGGTCAAGAGACCCAGTACTTC. Protein product: CASSQDTGQGQETQYF.

CDR3 in amino acids: CASSMSGLAGGPGQYF. CDR3 DNA: TGTGCCAGCAGCATGTCGGGACTAGCGGGGGGGCCTGGGCAGTATTTT. The chain is built from TRBV7-2 and TRBJ2-3, with 16 bases fitting TRBD2. The trim removed 5 bases at V and 11 bases at J, leaving 10 bases unmatched. Per the germline V gene, CDR1 is SGHTA and CDR2 is FQGNSA. The CDR3 extends over 16 amino acids.

The chain couples TRBV5-1 to TRBJ2-5; D is ambiguous. Between the trimmed V and J ends, which lost 4 bases and 5 bases, there was a span of 15 bases. The CDR3 length is 14 residues. Per the germline V gene, CDR1 is SGHRS and CDR2 is YFSETQ. For the CDR3, the DNA is TGCGCCAGCAGCAACCTGGATTCGCGGGAGACCCAGTACTTC. Translating it yields CASSNLDSRETQYF.

The genes are TRBV5-4 and TRBJ2-4, with D possibly TRBD1 on 5 matching bases. V dropped 1 base and J dropped 6 bases, with 11 bases sitting between them. The CDR3 spans 14 residues. Germline V CDR1 and CDR2: SGHNT, YYREEE (reference sequence). The DNA of the CDR3 is TGTGCCAGCAGCTTGACAGGTCCTGGAAACATTCAGTACTTC. Translation: CASSLTGPGNIQYF.

The chain employs TRBV5-4 and TRBJ2-5, with D perhaps TRBD1 (6 bases). Germline V gene data show CDR1 as SGHNT and CDR2 as YYREEE (reference sequence). Trimming stripped 0 bases from V and 5 bases from J, with 8 bases between. This CDR3 is 13 amino acids long. CDR3 in amino acids: CASSLGGRETQYF. The CDR3 region has the DNA TGTGCCAGCAGCTTGGGGGGGCGCGAGACCCAGTACTTC.

The chain links TRBV4-2 to TRBJ2-7; 9 bases map to TRBD1. Germline V gene data show CDR1 as LGHNA and CDR2 as YNFKEQ. Trimming took 2 bases from V and 1 from J; bases not matched to a gene: 6. CDR3 length: 16 amino acids. The CDR3 DNA follows: TGTGCCAGCAGCCAACCTCCCGGGACAGGGTCCTACGAGCAGTACTTC. This sequence encodes CASSQPPGTGSYEQYF.

CDR3 coding DNA: TGCGCCAGCAGCCCGAGCCCGACAGGGGGGGAGACCCAGTACTTC. Translated: CASSPSPTGGETQYF. The rearrangement links TRBV5-1 to TRBJ2-5; 9 bases align to TRBD1. The CDR3 runs 15 residues. CDR1 and CDR2 (germline): SGHRS, YFSETQ. After removal of 4 bases from V and 5 bases from J, the junction contained 9 bases not matched to a gene.

The chain employs TRBV19 and TRBJ1-2, with D possibly being TRBD1 (6 bases). CDR3 length equals 15 residues. Trimming took 9 bases from V and 4 from J, leaving 21 bases between them. From germline, CDR1 is LNHDA and CDR2 SQIVND (reference sequence). This CDR3 is CASVDPRTGIYGYTF. The CDR3 DNA is TGTGCCAGCGTCGACCCCCGAACAGGGATCTATGGCTACACCTTC.

The chain links TRBV29-1 to TRBJ1-2; D gene ambiguous. The CDR3 runs to 11 residues. Per germline, CDR1 SQVTM and CDR2 ANQGSEA. V shed 6 bases and J shed 2 bases, with 7 bases lying between them. The CDR3 DNA follows: TGCAGCGTGCCCGGGAACTATGGCTACACCTTC. As protein: CSVPGNYGYTF.

The V and J genes are TRBV5-4 and TRBJ1-2, with D possibly being TRBD1 (6 bases). The CDR3 length is 14 residues. With 4 bases removed from V and 2 bases from J, the gap between germline ends came to 12 bases. Germline V gives CDR1 SGHNT, CDR2 YYREEE (reference sequence). The CDR3 is CASSEQGLNYGYTF. The CDR3 DNA reads TGTGCCAGCAGCGAACAGGGTCTCAACTATGGCTACACCTTC.